This T cell receptor (beta chain) is drawn from a study of patients and donors after allogeneic stem cell transplantation. Germline V gene sequence: CDR1 MNHEY, CDR2 SMNVEV (reference sequence). V was pared by 2 bases and J by 6 bases, with 5 bases of the junction left unmatched. This CDR3 is built from 15 residues. Each CDR3 protein gets one entry after TCRdb re-called the RT-PCR reads with MiXCR. The sample contains some 87,000 distinct CDR3 sequences, around 48% of which appear only once. This clonotype was detected only a few times. The chain recombines TRBV27 with TRBJ1-5; 9 bases agree with TRBD1. The receptor comes from a human donor who was either an allogeneic HSCT recipient or a stem cell or donor lymphocyte infusion donor (not recorded which). It is not recorded whose cells these are; they may come from a transplant donor. Sequencing was performed on blood, either unsorted or a sorted T cell fraction (not recorded which). The CDR3 reads CASSLRQGESQPQHF. DNA for the CDR3: TGTGCCAGCAGTTTAAGACAGGGGGAGAGTCAGCCCCAGCATTTT.